The table lists the clone carrying this T cell receptor (beta chain) with a few counts. TCRdb re-derived calls from the 5' RACE reads in MiXCR, one entry per CDR3 protein. The sample includes approximately 99,000 distinct CDR3 sequences, roughly 12% of them seen just once. The V gene's germline CDR1 is LNHDA and CDR2 SQIVND (reference sequence). This CDR3 comprises 13 residues. V was pared by 5 bases and J by 4 bases, with 9 bases between. This specimen comes from a study of early T cells in non-severe SARS-CoV-2 infection. The source of this sequence is an adult who was a healthcare worker with PCR-confirmed SARS-CoV-2 infection or an uninfected control (not recorded which). The V gene is TRBV19, the J gene TRBJ2-1; no reliable D call. Sequencing input: whole blood. CDR3 residues: CASSYDLYNEQFF. Written as DNA, the CDR3 is TGTGCCAGTAGTTATGATCTGTACAATGAGCAGTTCTTC.